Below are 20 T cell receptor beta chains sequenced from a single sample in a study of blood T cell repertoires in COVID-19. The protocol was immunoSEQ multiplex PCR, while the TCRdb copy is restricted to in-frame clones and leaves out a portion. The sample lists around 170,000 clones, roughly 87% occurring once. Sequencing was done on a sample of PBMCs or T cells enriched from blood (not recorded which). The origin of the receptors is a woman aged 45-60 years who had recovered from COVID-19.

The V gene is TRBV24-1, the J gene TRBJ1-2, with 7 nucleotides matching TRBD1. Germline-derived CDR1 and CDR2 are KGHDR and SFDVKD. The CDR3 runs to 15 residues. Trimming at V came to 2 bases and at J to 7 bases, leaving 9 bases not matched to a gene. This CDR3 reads CATSDSKGAVGGYTF. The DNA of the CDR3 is TGTGCCACCAGTGATTCGAAGGGGGCGGTAGGTGGCTACACCTTC.

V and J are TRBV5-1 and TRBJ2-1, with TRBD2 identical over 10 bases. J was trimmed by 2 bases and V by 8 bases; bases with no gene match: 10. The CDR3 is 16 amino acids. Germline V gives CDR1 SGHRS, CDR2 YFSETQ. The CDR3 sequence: CASHPGTSGTYNEQFF. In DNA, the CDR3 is TGCGCCAGTCATCCTGGAACTAGCGGGACCTACAATGAGCAGTTCTTC.

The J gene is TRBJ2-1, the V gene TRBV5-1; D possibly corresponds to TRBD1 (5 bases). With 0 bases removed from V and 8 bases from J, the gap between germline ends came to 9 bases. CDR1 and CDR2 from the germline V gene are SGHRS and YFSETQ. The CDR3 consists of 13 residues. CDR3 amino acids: CASSLDKGHEQFF. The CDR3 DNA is TGCGCCAGCAGCTTGGATAAGGGGCATGAGCAGTTCTTC.

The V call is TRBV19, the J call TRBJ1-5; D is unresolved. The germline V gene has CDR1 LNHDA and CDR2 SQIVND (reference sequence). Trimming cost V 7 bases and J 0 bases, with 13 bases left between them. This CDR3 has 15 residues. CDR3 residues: CASKVGDYSNQPQHF. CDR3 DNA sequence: TGTGCCAGTAAGGTCGGGGATTATAGCAATCAGCCCCAGCATTTT.

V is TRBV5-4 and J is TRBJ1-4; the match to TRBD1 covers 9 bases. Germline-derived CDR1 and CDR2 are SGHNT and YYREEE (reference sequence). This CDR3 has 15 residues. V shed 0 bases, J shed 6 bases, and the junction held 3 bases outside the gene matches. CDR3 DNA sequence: TGTGCCAGCAGCTTGGCCGGGACAGGGCATGAAAAACTGTTTTTT. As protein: CASSLAGTGHEKLFF.

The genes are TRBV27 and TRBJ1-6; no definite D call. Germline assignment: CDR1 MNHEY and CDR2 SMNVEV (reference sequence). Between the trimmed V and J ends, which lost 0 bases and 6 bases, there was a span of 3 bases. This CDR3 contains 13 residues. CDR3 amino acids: CASSLSRNSPLHF. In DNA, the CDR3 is TGTGCCAGCAGTTTATCTCGTAATTCACCCCTCCACTTT.

CDR3 amino acids: CASSQDSGTKVYEQYF. The CDR3 DNA reads as TGTGCCAGCAGCCAAGATAGCGGGACAAAAGTCTACGAGCAGTACTTC. This chain connects TRBV3-1 (or the pseudogene TRBV3-2) to TRBJ2-7, with 8 bases matching TRBD2. Germline-derived CDR1 and CDR2 are LGHDT and YNNKEL (reference sequence). The J segment lost 3 bases and the V segment lost 0 bases, leaving 7 bases of the junction unmatched. This CDR3 is 16 amino acids long.

Written as DNA, the CDR3 is TGTGCCAGCAGCTTAGCGGGGGATAATGGCTACACCTTC. It is translated as CASSLAGDNGYTF. J is TRBJ1-2 and V is TRBV11-2; weak D call: TRBD1 (5 bases). The CDR3 is 13 amino acids. Germline CDR1 is SGHAT and CDR2 is FQNNGV. The V gene lost 1 base and the J gene lost 6 bases, with 9 bases spanning the gap.

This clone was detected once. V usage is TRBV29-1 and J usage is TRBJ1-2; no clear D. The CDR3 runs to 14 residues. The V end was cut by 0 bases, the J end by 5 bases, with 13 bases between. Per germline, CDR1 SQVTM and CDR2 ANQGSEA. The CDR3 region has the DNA TGCAGCGTTGAAGATCTGGTAGGAGCTTATGGCTACACCTTC. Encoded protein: CSVEDLVGAYGYTF.

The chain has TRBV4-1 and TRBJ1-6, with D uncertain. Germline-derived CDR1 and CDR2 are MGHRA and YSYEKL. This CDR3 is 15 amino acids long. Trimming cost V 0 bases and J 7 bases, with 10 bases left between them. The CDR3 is CASSQDPNGNSPLHF. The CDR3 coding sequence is TGCGCCAGCAGCCAAGATCCTAACGGGAATTCACCCCTCCACTTT.

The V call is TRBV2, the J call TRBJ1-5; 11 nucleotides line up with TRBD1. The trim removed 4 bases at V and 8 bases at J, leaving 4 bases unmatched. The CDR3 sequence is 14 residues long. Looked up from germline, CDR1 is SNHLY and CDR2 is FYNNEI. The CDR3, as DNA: TGTGCCAGCAGTGGGGGGACAGGGGGGGAGCCCCAGCATTTT. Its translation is CASSGGTGGEPQHF.

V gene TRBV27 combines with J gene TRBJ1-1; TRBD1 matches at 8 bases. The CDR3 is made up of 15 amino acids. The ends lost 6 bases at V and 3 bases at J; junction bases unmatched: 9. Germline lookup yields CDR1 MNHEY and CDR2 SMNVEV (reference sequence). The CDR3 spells CASSTQGGRDTEAFF. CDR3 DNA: TGTGCCAGCAGCACACAGGGGGGCCGGGACACTGAAGCTTTCTTT.

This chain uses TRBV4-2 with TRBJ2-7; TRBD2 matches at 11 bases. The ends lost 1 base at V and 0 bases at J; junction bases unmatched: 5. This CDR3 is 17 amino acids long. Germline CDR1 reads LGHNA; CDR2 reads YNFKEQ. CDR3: CASSQVLTSGSSYEQYF. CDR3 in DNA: TGTGCCAGCAGCCAAGTGTTAACTAGCGGGAGCTCCTACGAGCAGTACTTC.

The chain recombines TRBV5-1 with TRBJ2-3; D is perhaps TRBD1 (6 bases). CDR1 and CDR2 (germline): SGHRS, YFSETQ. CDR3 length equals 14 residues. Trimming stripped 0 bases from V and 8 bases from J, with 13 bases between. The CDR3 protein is CASSLDPGAGTQYF. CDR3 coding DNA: TGCGCCAGCAGCTTGGACCCAGGGGCGGGTACGCAGTATTTT.

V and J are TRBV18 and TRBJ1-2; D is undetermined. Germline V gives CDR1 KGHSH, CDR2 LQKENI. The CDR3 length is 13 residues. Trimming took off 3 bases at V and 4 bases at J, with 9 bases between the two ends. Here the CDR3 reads CASSPETRYGYTF. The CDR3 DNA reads TGTGCCAGCTCACCCGAGACACGCTATGGCTACACCTTC.

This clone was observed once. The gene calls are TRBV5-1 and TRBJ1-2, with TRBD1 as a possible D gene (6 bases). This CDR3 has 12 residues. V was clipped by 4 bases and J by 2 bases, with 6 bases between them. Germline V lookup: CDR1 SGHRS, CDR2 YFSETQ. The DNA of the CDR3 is TGCGCCAGCAGCCAGGGGAACTATGGCTACACCTTC. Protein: CASSQGNYGYTF.

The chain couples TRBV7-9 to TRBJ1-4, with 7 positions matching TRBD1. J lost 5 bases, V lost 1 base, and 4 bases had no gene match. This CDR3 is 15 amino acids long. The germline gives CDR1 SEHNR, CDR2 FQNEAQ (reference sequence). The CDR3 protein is CASSLGTGENEKLFF. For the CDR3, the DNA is TGTGCCAGCAGCTTAGGGACAGGAGAGAATGAAAAACTGTTTTTT.

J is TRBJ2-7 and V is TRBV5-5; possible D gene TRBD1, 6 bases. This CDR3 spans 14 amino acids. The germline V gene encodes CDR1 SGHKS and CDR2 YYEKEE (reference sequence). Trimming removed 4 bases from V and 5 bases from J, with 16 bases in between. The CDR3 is CASSVRDTVNEQYF. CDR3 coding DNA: TGTGCCAGCAGCGTCCGGGACACGGTAAACGAGCAGTACTTC.

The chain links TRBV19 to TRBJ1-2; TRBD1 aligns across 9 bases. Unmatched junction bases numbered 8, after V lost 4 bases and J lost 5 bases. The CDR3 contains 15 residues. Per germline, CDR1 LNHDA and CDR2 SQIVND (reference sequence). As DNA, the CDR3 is TGTGCCAGTAGTAAGGCCCCGGGACAGGGTTATGGCTACACCTTC. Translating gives CASSKAPGQGYGYTF.

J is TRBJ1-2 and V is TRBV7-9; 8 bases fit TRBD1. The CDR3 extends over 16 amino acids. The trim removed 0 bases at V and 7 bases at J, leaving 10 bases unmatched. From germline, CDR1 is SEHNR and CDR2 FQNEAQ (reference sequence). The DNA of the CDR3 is TGTGCCAGCAGCTTAGCCTACCAGGACAGGGTCCTTGGCTACACCTTC. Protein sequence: CASSLAYQDRVLGYTF.